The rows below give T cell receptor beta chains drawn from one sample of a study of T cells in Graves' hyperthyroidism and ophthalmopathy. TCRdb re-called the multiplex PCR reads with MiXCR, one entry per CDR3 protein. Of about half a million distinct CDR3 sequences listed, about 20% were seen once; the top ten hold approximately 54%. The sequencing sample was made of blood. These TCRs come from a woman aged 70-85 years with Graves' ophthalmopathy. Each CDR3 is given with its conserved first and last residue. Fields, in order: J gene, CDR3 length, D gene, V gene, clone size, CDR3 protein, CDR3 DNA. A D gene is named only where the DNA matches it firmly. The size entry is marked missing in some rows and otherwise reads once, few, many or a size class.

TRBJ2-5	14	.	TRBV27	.	CASSFPRSQETQYF	TGTGCCAGCAGTTTTCCCAGGAGTCAAGAGACCCAGTACTTC
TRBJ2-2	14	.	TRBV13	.	CASSLRGGPGELFF	TGTGCCAGCAGCTTACGGGGAGGTCCGGGGGAGCTGTTTTTT
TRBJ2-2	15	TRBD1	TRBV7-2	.	CASSRDSANTGELFF	TGTGCCAGCAGCAGGGACAGCGCGAACACCGGGGAGCTGTTTTTT
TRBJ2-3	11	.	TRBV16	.	CASGKLETQYF	TGTGCCAGCGGTAAATTGGAAACGCAGTATTTT
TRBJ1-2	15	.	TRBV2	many	CASTLSPIGNYGYTF	TGTGCCAGCACCCTAAGCCCCATTGGAAACTATGGCTACACCTTC
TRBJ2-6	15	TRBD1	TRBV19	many	CASRQGLPGANVLTF	TGTGCCAGTAGACAGGGGCTACCTGGGGCCAACGTCCTGACTTTC
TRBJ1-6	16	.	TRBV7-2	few	CASSLSPGTPNSPLHF	TGTGCCAGCAGCTTAAGTCCGGGGACACCTAATTCACCCCTCCACTTT
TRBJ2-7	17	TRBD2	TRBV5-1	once	CASSPGLAGLGAYEQYF	TGCGCCAGCAGCCCGGGACTAGCGGGCCTGGGGGCCTACGAGCAGTACTTC
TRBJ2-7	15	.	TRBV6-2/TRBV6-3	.	CASNRGNRVMYEQYF	TGTGCCAGCAATCGCGGGAACAGGGTGATGTACGAGCAGTACTTC
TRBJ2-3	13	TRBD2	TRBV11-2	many	CASNSGRANTQYF	TGTGCCAGCAATAGCGGGAGGGCAAATACGCAGTATTTT
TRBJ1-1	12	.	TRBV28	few	CASSLRQAEAFF	TGTGCCAGCAGTCTCCGACAGGCGGAAGCTTTCTTT
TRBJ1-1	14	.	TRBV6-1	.	CASSEAVYRTEAFF	TGTGCCAGCAGTGAAGCGGTATACAGGACTGAAGCTTTCTTT
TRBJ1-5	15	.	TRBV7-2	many	CASSPTTWAGGRKHF	TGTGCCAGCAGCCCTACGACCTGGGCCGGGGGAAGAAAGCATTTT
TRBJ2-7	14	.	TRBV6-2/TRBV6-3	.	CASSIGADFSEQYF	TGTGCCAGCAGCATCGGGGCAGACTTCTCTGAGCAGTACTTC
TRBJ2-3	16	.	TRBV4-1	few	CASSSRYGTPTDTQYF	TGCGCCAGCAGCTCCCGATACGGGACCCCCACAGATACGCAGTATTTT
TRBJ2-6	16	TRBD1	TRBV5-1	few	CASSTTGVSGANVLTF	TGCGCCAGCAGCACGACAGGGGTCTCTGGGGCCAACGTCCTGACTTTC
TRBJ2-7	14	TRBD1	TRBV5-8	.	CASSWTGGKDEQYF	TGTGCCAGCAGTTGGACAGGGGGGAAGGACGAGCAGTACTTC
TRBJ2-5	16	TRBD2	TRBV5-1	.	CASRRAGGRGQETQYF	TGCGCCAGCAGACGAGCGGGAGGACGGGGTCAAGAGACCCAGTACTTC
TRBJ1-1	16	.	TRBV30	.	CAWSLAASSMNTEAFF	TGTGCCTGGAGTCTAGCAGCGTCCAGCATGAACACTGAAGCTTTCTTT
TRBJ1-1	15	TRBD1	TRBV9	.	CASSVSGTGGTEAFF	TGTGCCAGCAGCGTGTCCGGGACAGGGGGCACTGAAGCTTTCTTT
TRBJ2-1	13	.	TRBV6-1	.	CASSQGYGKGQFF	TGTGCCAGCAGTCAGGGTTACGGAAAGGGCCAGTTCTTC
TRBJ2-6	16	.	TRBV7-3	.	CASLRDALSGANVLTF	TGTGCCAGCCTCCGGGACGCACTCTCTGGGGCCAACGTCCTGACTTTC
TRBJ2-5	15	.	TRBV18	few	CASSLGNQGKETQYF	TGTGCCAGCTCACTGGGGAACCAGGGAAAGGAGACCCAGTACTTC